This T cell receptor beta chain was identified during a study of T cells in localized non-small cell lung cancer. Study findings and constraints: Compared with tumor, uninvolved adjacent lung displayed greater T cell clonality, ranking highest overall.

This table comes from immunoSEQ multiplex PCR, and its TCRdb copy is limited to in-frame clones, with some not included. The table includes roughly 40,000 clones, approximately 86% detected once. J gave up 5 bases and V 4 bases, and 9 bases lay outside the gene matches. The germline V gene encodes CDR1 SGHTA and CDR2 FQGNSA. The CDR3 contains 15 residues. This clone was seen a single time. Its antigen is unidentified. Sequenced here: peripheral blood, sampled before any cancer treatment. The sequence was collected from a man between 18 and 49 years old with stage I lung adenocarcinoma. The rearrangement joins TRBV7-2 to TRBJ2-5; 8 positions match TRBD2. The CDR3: CASSSLAGKGETQYF. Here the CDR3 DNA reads TGTGCCAGCAGCTCCTTAGCGGGGAAGGGGGAGACCCAGTACTTC.